This T cell receptor (beta chain) was sequenced during a study of blood T cell repertoires in COVID-19. Study in general: Italy, Spain and the United States were the sources of the convalescent and acute COVID-19 samples. The analysed material was cDNA or gDNA that came from T cells, B-cell-depleted T cells, or PBMCs.

J was trimmed by 3 bases and V by 5 bases; bases with no gene match: 19. This CDR3 region has 19 residues. From germline, CDR1 is SGHTA and CDR2 FQGNSA. How the authors handled the data: Amplification of reference gene primers provided the estimated nucleated cell counts. Clones were sequenced by immunoSEQ multiplex PCR, and TCRdb holds only the in-frame ones, with some missing. V and J calls plus clone size are reproduced from that table; the DNA served to infer D and trimming. Altogether approximately 220,000 clones are present, about 85% being singletons, with the ten largest covering around 5.5%.

The chain joins TRBV7-2 to TRBJ2-3, with 8 positions matching TRBD2. The sample consisted of peripheral blood. This sequence was found in a woman aged 55-69 years who had recovered from COVID-19. The CDR3 region has the DNA TGTGCCAGCAGCCCTACGTCCCCCTACGCGGGGGGTGCGACAGATACGCAGTATTTT. Residues: CASSPTSPYAGGATDTQYF.